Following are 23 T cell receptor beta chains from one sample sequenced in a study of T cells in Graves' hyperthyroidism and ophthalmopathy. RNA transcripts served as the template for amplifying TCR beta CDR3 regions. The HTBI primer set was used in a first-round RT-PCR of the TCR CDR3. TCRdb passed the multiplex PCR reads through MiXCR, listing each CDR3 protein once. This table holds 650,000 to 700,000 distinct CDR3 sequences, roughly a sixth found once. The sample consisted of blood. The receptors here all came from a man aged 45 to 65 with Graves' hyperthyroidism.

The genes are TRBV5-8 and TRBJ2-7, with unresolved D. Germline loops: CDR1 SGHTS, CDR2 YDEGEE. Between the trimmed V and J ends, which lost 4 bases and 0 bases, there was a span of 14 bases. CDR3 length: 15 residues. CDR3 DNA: TGTGCCAGCAGCCACACGTTGGCGTTCTCCTACGAGCAGTACTTC. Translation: CASSHTLAFSYEQYF.

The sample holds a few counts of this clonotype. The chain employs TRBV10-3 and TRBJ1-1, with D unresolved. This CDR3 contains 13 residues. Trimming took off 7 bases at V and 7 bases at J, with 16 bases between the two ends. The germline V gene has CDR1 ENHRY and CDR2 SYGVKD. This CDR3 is CAITPGVDHEAFF. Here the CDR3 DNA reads TGTGCCATCACCCCCGGGGTCGACCATGAAGCTTTCTTT.

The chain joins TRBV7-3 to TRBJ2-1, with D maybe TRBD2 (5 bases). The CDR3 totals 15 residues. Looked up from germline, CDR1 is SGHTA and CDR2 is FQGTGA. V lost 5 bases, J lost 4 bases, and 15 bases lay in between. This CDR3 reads CASSVTSLAYNEQFF. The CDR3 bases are TGTGCCAGCAGCGTTACTAGTTTGGCATACAATGAGCAGTTCTTC.

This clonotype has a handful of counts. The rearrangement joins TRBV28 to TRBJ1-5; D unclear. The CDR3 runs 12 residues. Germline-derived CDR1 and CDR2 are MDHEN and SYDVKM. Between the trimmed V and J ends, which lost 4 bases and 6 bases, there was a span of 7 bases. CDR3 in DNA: TGTGCCAGCAGTTCGAGGCTTCAGCCCCAGCATTTT. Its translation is CASSSRLQPQHF.

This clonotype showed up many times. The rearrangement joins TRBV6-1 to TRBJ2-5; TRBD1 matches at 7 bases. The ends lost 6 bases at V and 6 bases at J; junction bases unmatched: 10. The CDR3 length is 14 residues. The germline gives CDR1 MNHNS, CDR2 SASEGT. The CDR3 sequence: CASSLDRNWKTQYF. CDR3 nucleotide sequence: TGTGCCAGCAGCTTGGACAGGAATTGGAAGACCCAGTACTTC.

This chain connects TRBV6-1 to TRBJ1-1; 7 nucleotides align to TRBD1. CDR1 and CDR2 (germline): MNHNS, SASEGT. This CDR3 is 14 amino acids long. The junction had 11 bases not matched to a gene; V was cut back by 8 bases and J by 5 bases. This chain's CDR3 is CASARRQGETEAFF. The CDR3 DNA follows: TGTGCCAGCGCGAGACGACAGGGAGAAACTGAAGCTTTCTTT.

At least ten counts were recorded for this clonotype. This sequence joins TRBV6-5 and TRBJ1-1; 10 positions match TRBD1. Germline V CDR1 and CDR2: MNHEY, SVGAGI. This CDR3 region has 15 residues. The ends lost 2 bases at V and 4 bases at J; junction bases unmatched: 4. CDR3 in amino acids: CASSYGGQGSTEAFF. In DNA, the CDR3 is TGTGCCAGCAGTTACGGGGGACAGGGGTCCACTGAAGCTTTCTTT.

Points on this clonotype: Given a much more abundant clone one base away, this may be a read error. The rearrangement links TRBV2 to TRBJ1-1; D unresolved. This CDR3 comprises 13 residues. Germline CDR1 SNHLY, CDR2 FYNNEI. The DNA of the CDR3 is TGTGCCAGCAGACCAGGAGAGAACACTGGAGCTTTCTTT. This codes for CASRPGENTGAFF.

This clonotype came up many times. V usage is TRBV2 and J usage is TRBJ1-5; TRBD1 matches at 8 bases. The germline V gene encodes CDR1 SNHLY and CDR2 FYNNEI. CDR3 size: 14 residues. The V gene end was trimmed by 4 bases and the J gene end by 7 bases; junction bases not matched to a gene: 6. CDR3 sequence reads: CASSVRGRNQPQHF. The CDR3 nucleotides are TGTGCCAGCAGTGTCAGGGGGCGTAACCAGCCCCAGCATTTT.

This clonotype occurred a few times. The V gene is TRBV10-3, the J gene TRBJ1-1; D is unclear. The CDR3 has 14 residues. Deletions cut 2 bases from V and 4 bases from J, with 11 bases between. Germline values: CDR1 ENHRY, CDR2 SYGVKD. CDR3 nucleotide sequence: TGTGCCATCAGTGAGCCTTCTAAACGCACTGAAGCTTTCTTT. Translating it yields CAISEPSKRTEAFF.

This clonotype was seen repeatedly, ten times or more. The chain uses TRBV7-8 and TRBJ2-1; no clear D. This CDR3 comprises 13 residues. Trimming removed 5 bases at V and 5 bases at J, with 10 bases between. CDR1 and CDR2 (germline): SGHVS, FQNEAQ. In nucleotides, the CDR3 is TGTGCCAGCAGCCCGAACCTTCACAATGAGCAGTTCTTC. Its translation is CASSPNLHNEQFF.

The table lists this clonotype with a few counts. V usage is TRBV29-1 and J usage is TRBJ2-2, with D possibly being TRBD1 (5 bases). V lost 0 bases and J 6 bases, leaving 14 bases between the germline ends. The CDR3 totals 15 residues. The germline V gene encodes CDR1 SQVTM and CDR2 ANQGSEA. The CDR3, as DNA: TGCAGCGTTGAAGATTTATCAGGGATCCCCGGGGAGCTGTTTTTT. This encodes CSVEDLSGIPGELFF.

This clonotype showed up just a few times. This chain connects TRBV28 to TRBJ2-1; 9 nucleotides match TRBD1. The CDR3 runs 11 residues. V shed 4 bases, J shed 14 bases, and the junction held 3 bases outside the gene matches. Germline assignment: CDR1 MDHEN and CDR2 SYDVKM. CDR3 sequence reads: CASSSRDREFF. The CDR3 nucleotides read TGTGCCAGCAGTTCCCGGGACAGGGAGTTCTTC.

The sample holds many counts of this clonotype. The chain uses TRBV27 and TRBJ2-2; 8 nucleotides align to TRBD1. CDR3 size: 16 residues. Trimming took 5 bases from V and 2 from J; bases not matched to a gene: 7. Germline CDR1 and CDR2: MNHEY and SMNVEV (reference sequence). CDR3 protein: CASSPRTGRNTGELFF. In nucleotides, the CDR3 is TGTGCCAGCAGTCCGAGGACAGGGCGCAACACCGGGGAGCTGTTTTTT.

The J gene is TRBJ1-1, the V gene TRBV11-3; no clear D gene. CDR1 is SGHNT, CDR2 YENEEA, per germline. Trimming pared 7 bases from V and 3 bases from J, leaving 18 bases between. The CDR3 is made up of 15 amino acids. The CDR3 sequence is CASTLSRWSDTEAFF. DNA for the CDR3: TGTGCCAGCACCCTCAGTAGGTGGTCTGACACTGAAGCTTTCTTT.

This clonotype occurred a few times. For the CDR3, the DNA is TGCAGTGCTAGAGCCGGGACCACATCGCGAGGCTACACCTTC. Amino acids: CSARAGTTSRGYTF. The chain combines TRBV20-1 with TRBJ1-2; weak D call: TRBD1 (5 bases). Between the trimmed V and J ends, which lost 1 base and 8 bases, there was a span of 17 bases. The CDR3 extends over 14 amino acids. CDR1 is DFQATT and CDR2 is SNEGSKA in the germline V gene (reference sequence).

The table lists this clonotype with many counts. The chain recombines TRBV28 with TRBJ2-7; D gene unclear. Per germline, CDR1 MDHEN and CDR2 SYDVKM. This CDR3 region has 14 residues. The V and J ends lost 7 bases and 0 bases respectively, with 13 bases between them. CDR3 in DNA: TGTGCCAGCATCACCCGACACGGCTCCTACGAGCAGTACTTC. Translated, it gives CASITRHGSYEQYF.

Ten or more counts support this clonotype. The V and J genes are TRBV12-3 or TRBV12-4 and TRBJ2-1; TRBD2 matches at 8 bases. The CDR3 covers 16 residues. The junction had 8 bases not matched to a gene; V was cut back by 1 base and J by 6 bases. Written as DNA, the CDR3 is TGTGCCAGCAGTTTAGAATCGGGAGGGGGGGGCAATGAGCAGTTCTTC. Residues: CASSLESGGGGNEQFF.

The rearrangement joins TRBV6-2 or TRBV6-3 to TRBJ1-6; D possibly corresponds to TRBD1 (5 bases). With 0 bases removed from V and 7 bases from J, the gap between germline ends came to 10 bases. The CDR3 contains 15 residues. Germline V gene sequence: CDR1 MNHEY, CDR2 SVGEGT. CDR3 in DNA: TGTGCCAGCAGTTACTCGGGACGGCAGAATTCACCCCTCCACTTT. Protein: CASSYSGRQNSPLHF.

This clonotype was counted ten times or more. The DNA for the CDR3 is TGTGCCAGCAGCCAGGACAGGGGAGATACGCAGTATTTT. This translates into CASSQDRGDTQYF. V is TRBV11-1 and J is TRBJ2-3; 9 positions match TRBD1. This CDR3 contains 13 residues. Trimming at V came to 5 bases and at J to 5 bases, leaving 2 bases not matched to a gene. Per the germline V gene, CDR1 is SGHAT and CDR2 is FQDESV (reference sequence).

The CDR3 protein is CASISSASYNEQFF. CDR3 coding DNA: TGTGCCAGTATAAGTAGCGCCTCCTACAATGAGCAGTTCTTC. V is TRBV19 and J is TRBJ2-1; a possible D gene is TRBD2 (5 bases). This CDR3 is built from 14 residues. V was shortened by 7 bases and J by 0 bases, with 10 bases between the two germline ends. Germline V gene lookup returns CDR1 LNHDA and CDR2 SQIVND (reference sequence). The whole variable domain, remainder taken from reference TRBV19 and TRBJ2-1, is DGGITQSPKYLFRKEGQNVTLSCEQNLNHDAMYWYRQDPGQGLRLIYYSQIVNDFQKGDIAEGYSVSREKKESFPLTVTSAQKNPTAFYLCASISSASYNEQFFGPGTRLTVL.

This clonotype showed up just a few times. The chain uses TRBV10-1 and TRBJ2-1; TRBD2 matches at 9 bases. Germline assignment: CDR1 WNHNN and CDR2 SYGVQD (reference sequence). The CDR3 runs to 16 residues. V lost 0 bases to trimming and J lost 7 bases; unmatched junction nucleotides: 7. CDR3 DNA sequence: TGCGCCAGCAGTGAGTCGGGCGGGAGGGCTAATAATGAGCAGTTCTTC. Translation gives CASSESGGRANNEQFF.

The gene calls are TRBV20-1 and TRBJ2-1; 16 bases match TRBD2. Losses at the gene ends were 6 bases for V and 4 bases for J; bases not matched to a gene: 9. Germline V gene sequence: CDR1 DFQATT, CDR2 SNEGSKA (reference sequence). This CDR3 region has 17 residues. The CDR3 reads CSAVGLAGGLPYNEQFF. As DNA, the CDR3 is TGCAGTGCGGTGGGACTAGCGGGAGGGCTACCTTACAATGAGCAGTTCTTC.